What follows describes a single T cell receptor (beta chain). The target antigen is unknown. This specimen comes from a study of T cell responses to AZD1222 COVID-19 vaccine. Study results and caveats: Only a handful of AZD1222 recipients were seropositive at baseline. Without day 14 samples, only post-peak T cell repertoires were studied. Donors were chiefly white British, with a greater number of females, and clonal diversity was perhaps underestimated.

Recipients boosted at about 4 weeks or about 12 weeks are pooled. Assay: immunoSEQ multiplex PCR; the TCRdb copy retains only in-frame clones and omits some. Counted here are 180,000 or so clones, about nine tenths occurring once; the ten biggest clones make up under 2%. This receptor was obtained from an adult who received the AZD1222 COVID-19 vaccine. Specimen: peripheral blood, collected 28 days after the second AZD1222 dose.

Here the CDR3 DNA reads TGTGCCAGCAGCCCCGACAGGGGGCAAGGCTACACCTTC. Its protein is CASSPDRGQGYTF. V usage is TRBV25-1 and J usage is TRBJ1-2; 10 bases map to TRBD1. The CDR3 covers 13 residues. CDR1 and CDR2 (germline): MGHDK, SYGVNS. After removal of 6 bases from V and 8 bases from J, the junction contained 6 bases not matched to a gene.